Below, 27 T cell receptor beta chains from the same sample are listed, as sequenced in a study of blood T cell repertoires in COVID-19. The method was immunoSEQ multiplex PCR; TCRdb's version includes in-frame clones alone and lacks a portion of them. In the table there are roughly 150,000 clones, 87% of which are singletons. Sequencing was carried out using peripheral blood. These receptors all come from a human donor in a cohort sampled during active COVID-19.

J is TRBJ1-5 and V is TRBV9; the D is unclear. The ends were cut back, 5 bases at V and 0 bases at J, with 9 bases in the middle. From germline, CDR1 is SGDLS and CDR2 YYNGEE. This CDR3 is 14 amino acids long. This CDR3 reads CASSRTDSNQPQHF. CDR3 bases: TGTGCCAGCAGTCGGACTGATAGCAATCAGCCCCAGCATTTT.

The rearrangement joins TRBV19 to TRBJ2-5, with D hard to call. CDR3 length equals 14 residues. Per germline, CDR1 LNHDA and CDR2 SQIVND (reference sequence). The V gene lost 2 bases and the J gene lost 5 bases, with 12 bases spanning the gap. CDR3 sequence reads: CASSITVVVETQYF. Written as DNA, the CDR3 is TGTGCCAGTAGTATAACGGTAGTGGTGGAGACCCAGTACTTC.

V gene TRBV5-1 combines with J gene TRBJ2-2; 7 bases are shared with TRBD2. Trimming at V came to 0 bases and at J to 2 bases, leaving 4 bases not matched to a gene. From germline, CDR1 is SGHRS and CDR2 YFSETQ. CDR3 length: 16 residues. CDR3 bases: TGCGCCAGCAGCTTGGTAGCGGGCAAAAACACCGGGGAGCTGTTTTTT. It translates to CASSLVAGKNTGELFF.

The chain has TRBV7-3 and TRBJ1-3, with D maybe TRBD1 (6 bases). The CDR3 has 17 residues. The V gene's germline CDR1 is SGHTA and CDR2 FQGTGA. The V end was cut by 0 bases, the J end by 0 bases, with 12 bases between. CDR3 coding DNA: TGTGCCAGCAGCTTAACGGGTGGGGGCCCCTCTGGAAACACCATATATTTT. Amino acid sequence: CASSLTGGGPSGNTIYF.

The CDR3 spells CASSFGTMNTEAFF. CDR3 DNA sequence: TGTGCCAGCAGCTTTGGGACAATGAACACTGAAGCTTTCTTT. This sequence joins TRBV6-5 and TRBJ1-1, with a possible D match to TRBD1 (6 bases). Germline V gives CDR1 MNHEY, CDR2 SVGAGI. Trimming stripped 6 bases from V and 0 bases from J, with 11 bases between. The CDR3 sequence is 14 residues long.

The chain joins TRBV7-2 to TRBJ1-2; a weak D match, TRBD1 (6 bases). Germline CDR1 is SGHTA and CDR2 is FQGNSA. The V and J ends lost 5 bases and 8 bases respectively, with 15 bases between them. This CDR3 is 13 amino acids long. The CDR3 region has the DNA TGTGCCAGCAGCGCATACAGGGAGCGGGGCTACACCTTC. Protein sequence: CASSAYRERGYTF.

This chain joins TRBV24-1 and TRBJ2-7; the match to TRBD2 covers 7 bases. This CDR3 contains 14 residues. Per the germline V gene, CDR1 is KGHDR and CDR2 is SFDVKD. V dropped 5 bases and J dropped 0; count of bases not matched to a gene: 3. In DNA form, the CDR3 reads TGTGCCACCAGTGCGGGCGGGAGCTCCTACGAGCAGTACTTC. This encodes CATSAGGSSYEQYF.

V usage is TRBV15 and J usage is TRBJ1-4, with TRBD1 matching over 7 bases. The CDR3 is made up of 16 amino acids. J gave up 8 bases and V 0 bases, and 9 bases lay outside the gene matches. In germline, CDR1 is LNHNV, CDR2 YYDKDF (reference sequence). CDR3 nucleotides: TGTGCCACCAGCAGAGATGAAAGGGGGCGGGAAGAAAAACTGTTTTTT. Encoded protein: CATSRDERGREEKLFF.

The CDR3 coding sequence is TGTGCCAGCAGCCCCGGGACAGGGAACTACGAGCAGTACTTC. It translates to CASSPGTGNYEQYF. This chain uses TRBV9 with TRBJ2-7; 9 bases agree with TRBD1. V was pared by 4 bases and J by 3 bases, with 5 bases of the junction left unmatched. The germline CDR1 and CDR2 sequences are SGDLS and YYNGEE. This CDR3 has 14 amino acids.

The V and J genes are TRBV19 and TRBJ1-2; the D gene is possibly TRBD1 (6 bases). Trimming removed 4 bases at V and 7 bases at J, with 7 bases between. This CDR3 has 11 residues. Germline-derived CDR1 and CDR2 are LNHDA and SQIVND (reference sequence). The CDR3 is CASSNRAGYTF. The CDR3 DNA is TGTGCCAGTAGTAACAGGGCTGGCTACACCTTC.

This CDR3 reads CASSETGLYGYTF. The CDR3 DNA reads as TGTGCCAGCAGTGAGACAGGGTTGTATGGCTACACCTTC. The chain carries TRBV6-1 and TRBJ1-2; 7 bases fit TRBD1. Germline assignment: CDR1 MNHNS and CDR2 SASEGT. CDR3 size: 13 residues. J was trimmed by 5 bases and V by 3 bases; bases with no gene match: 3.

This chain links TRBV19 with TRBJ2-3; 8 bases agree with TRBD2. Germline V gives CDR1 LNHDA, CDR2 SQIVND (reference sequence). CDR3 size: 14 residues. With V trimmed by 5 bases and J by 5 bases, 6 bases remained unmatched. CDR3 amino acids: CASSRTTSVDTQYF. CDR3 DNA: TGTGCCAGTAGTCGGACGACTAGCGTAGATACGCAGTATTTT.

The V call is TRBV7-9, the J call TRBJ1-3, with D tentatively TRBD1 (6 bases). This CDR3 region has 15 residues. Trimming shortened V by 5 bases and J by 2 bases, and 13 bases separated the two germline ends. The germline V gene has CDR1 SEHNR and CDR2 FQNEAQ (reference sequence). CDR3 in DNA: TGTGCCAGCAGCAGCGACAGGCGGCCTGGAAACACCATATATTTT. Translated, it gives CASSSDRRPGNTIYF. The full variable domain, its missing parts supplied by reference TRBV7-9 and TRBJ1-3, is DTGVSQNPRHKITKRGQNVTFRCDPISEHNRLYWYRQTLGQGPEFLTYFQNEAQLEKSRLLSDRFSAERPKGSFSTLEIQRTEQGDSAMYLCASSSDRRPGNTIYFGEGSWLTVV.

The rearrangement links TRBV6-5 to TRBJ2-6, with D possibly matching TRBD2 (6 bases). Germline CDR1 is MNHEY and CDR2 is SVGAGI. This CDR3 is built from 16 residues. V was cut by 4 bases and J by 2 bases, with 12 bases left in between. DNA for the CDR3: TGTGCCAGCAGTTTAGCGGTTTCCGCTGGGGCCAACGTCCTGACTTTC. Translating gives CASSLAVSAGANVLTF.

The chain is built from TRBV5-1 and TRBJ2-1; TRBD2 aligns across 7 bases. Germline V lookup: CDR1 SGHRS, CDR2 YFSETQ. CDR3 size: 14 residues. The V gene end was trimmed by 3 bases and the J gene end by 7 bases; junction bases not matched to a gene: 7. Here the CDR3 DNA reads TGCGCCAGCAGCTCGGGGGACTATAAAAATGAGCAGTTCTTC. Translation gives CASSSGDYKNEQFF.

The CDR3 DNA is TGCAGCGTTGGAGGCGGGGATACAAGCTACGAGCAGTACTTC. Its translation is CSVGGGDTSYEQYF. V is TRBV29-1 and J is TRBJ2-7, with D possibly TRBD2 on 6 matching bases. Trimming took 4 bases from V and 3 from J, leaving 16 bases between them. Germline CDR1 is SQVTM and CDR2 is ANQGSEA. This CDR3 has 14 residues.

J is TRBJ2-7 and V is TRBV12-3 or TRBV12-4; a possible D gene is TRBD1 (6 bases). This CDR3 contains 12 residues. The germline V and J ends were trimmed by 6 bases and 3 bases, with 9 bases remaining between them. CDR3 loop: CASRGQYYEQYF. The CDR3 coding sequence is TGTGCCAGCAGAGGACAGTACTACGAGCAGTACTTC.

V usage is TRBV10-2 and J usage is TRBJ2-5; 9 positions match TRBD2. The length of the CDR3 is 18 residues. Germline assignment: CDR1 WSHSY and CDR2 SAAADI. The V and J ends lost 0 bases and 2 bases, in that order; junction bases with no gene match: 10. The CDR3 reads CASSESRAGGPLQETQYF. The DNA of the CDR3 is TGCGCCAGCAGTGAGTCGAGGGCGGGGGGGCCTCTACAAGAGACCCAGTACTTC.

V and J are TRBV11-3 and TRBJ2-5; 7 nucleotides agree with TRBD2. Germline CDR1 reads SGHNT; CDR2 reads YENEEA. With V trimmed by 5 bases and J by 3 bases, 0 bases remained unmatched. The CDR3 loop spans 12 amino acids. CDR3 amino acids: CASSLAEETQYF. The CDR3 bases are TGTGCCAGCAGCCTAGCGGAAGAGACCCAGTACTTC.

This clone appeared once. The chain carries TRBV28 and TRBJ2-7; no clear D gene. CDR3 size: 13 residues. The V end lost 0 bases, the J end lost 4 bases, and 7 bases lay between the germline ends. From germline, CDR1 is MDHEN and CDR2 SYDVKM. CDR3 nucleotides: TGTGCCAGCAGTTTATGGCGACATTACGAGCAGTACTTC. Translation: CASSLWRHYEQYF.

This chain links TRBV10-2 with TRBJ2-7; unclear D gene. V lost 2 bases, J lost 6 bases, and 2 bases lay in between. CDR3 length: 10 amino acids. Germline assignment: CDR1 WSHSY and CDR2 SAAADI. CDR3 sequence: CASSEREQYF. Written as DNA, the CDR3 is TGCGCCAGCAGTGAGCGCGAGCAGTACTTC.

The chain recombines TRBV2 with TRBJ2-5; the match to TRBD2 covers 9 bases. J lost 5 bases, V lost 5 bases, and 12 bases had no gene match. Germline V CDR1 and CDR2: SNHLY, FYNNEI. This CDR3 has 16 residues. The CDR3 nucleotides are TGTGCCAGCAGTTCTTTTAGCGGGAGTACGGGGGAGACCCAGTACTTC. It codes for CASSSFSGSTGETQYF. Drawing the rest from reference TRBV2 and TRBJ2-5, the complete variable domain is EPEVTQTPSHQVTQMGQEVILRCVPISNHLYFYWYRQILGQKVEFLVSFYNNEISEKSEIFDDQFSVERPDGSNFTLKIRSTKLEDSAMYFCASSSFSGSTGETQYFGPGTRLLVL.

Here the CDR3 reads CASSLARLAGGPDTQYF. The CDR3 DNA reads TGTGCCAGCAGCTTGGCCCGACTAGCGGGAGGTCCAGATACGCAGTATTTT. V and J are TRBV5-4 and TRBJ2-3; 13 bases fit TRBD2. Germline lookup yields CDR1 SGHNT and CDR2 YYREEE (reference sequence). CDR3 length: 17 amino acids. V lost 0 bases to trimming and J lost 4 bases; unmatched junction nucleotides: 5.

There are many counts of this clone. The rearrangement joins TRBV11-3 to TRBJ1-6; D gene unclear. CDR1 is SGHNT and CDR2 is YENEEA in the germline V gene. This CDR3 spans 15 amino acids. The V and J ends lost 1 base and 7 bases respectively, with 11 bases between them. The CDR3 reads CASSLGSQLNSPLHF. The CDR3 nucleotides are TGTGCCAGCAGCTTAGGGTCTCAGTTAAATTCACCCCTCCACTTT. The entire variable domain, with the rest obtained from reference TRBV11-3 and TRBJ1-6, is as follows: EAGVVQSPRYKIIEKKQPVAFWCNPISGHNTLYWYLQNLGQGPELLIRYENEEAVDDSQLPKDRFSAERLKGVDSTLKIQPAELGDSAVYLCASSLGSQLNSPLHFGNGTRLTVT.

The J gene is TRBJ2-4, the V gene TRBV28, with 9 bases fitting TRBD1. Germline-derived CDR1 and CDR2 are MDHEN and SYDVKM. The CDR3 sequence is 14 residues long. V dropped 4 bases and J dropped 7; count of bases not matched to a gene: 5. CDR3 DNA: TGTGCCAGCAGTTCACAGGGGGCTGGGAACATTCAGTACTTC. It specifies CASSSQGAGNIQYF.

In this sample, this clone turned up many times. The chain has TRBV24-1 and TRBJ1-1, with a possible D match to TRBD1 (5 bases). Germline values: CDR1 KGHDR, CDR2 SFDVKD. V was pared by 2 bases and J by 4 bases, with 10 bases between. This CDR3 is built from 14 residues. The CDR3 DNA reads as TGTGCCACCAGTGATTGGGGCGAGAGCACTGAAGCTTTCTTT. It is translated as CATSDWGESTEAFF.

The chain couples TRBV19 to TRBJ1-2; D not resolved. V shed 7 bases and J shed 1 base, with 7 bases lying between them. The CDR3 covers 12 residues. The germline V gene has CDR1 LNHDA and CDR2 SQIVND (reference sequence). In nucleotides, the CDR3 is TGTGCCAGTAACACAGTTAACTATGGCTACACCTTC. Translation gives CASNTVNYGYTF. The full variable domain, completed using reference TRBV19 and TRBJ1-2, is DGGITQSPKYLFRKEGQNVTLSCEQNLNHDAMYWYRQDPGQGLRLIYYSQIVNDFQKGDIAEGYSVSREKKESFPLTVTSAQKNPTAFYLCASNTVNYGYTFGSGTRLTVV.